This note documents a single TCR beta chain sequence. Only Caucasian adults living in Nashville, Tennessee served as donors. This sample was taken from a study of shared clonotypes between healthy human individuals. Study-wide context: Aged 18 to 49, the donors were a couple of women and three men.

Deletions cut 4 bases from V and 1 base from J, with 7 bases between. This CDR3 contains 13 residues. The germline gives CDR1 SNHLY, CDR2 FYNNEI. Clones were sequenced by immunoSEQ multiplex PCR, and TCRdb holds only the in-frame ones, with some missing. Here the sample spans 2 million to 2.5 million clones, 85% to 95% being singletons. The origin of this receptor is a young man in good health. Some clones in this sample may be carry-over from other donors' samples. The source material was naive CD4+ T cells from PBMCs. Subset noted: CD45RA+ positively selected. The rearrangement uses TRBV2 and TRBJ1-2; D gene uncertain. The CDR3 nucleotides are TGTGCCAGCAGTGCCCCCGGTAACTATGGCTACACCTTC. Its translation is CASSAPGNYGYTF. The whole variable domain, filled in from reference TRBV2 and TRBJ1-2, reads EPEVTQTPSHQVTQMGQEVILRCVPISNHLYFYWYRQILGQKVEFLVSFYNNEISEKSEIFDDQFSVERPDGSNFTLKIRSTKLEDSAMYFCASSAPGNYGYTFGSGTRLTVV.